A single T cell receptor (beta chain) is shown here with its context. This clone is a singleton in its sample. Which antigen it targets is not known. No quality values exist for individual bases; no much larger clone is one base distant. Reading from cysteine to phenylalanine, the CDR3 counts 15 amino acids. This entry keeps only the CDR3 DNA: 45 bases, framed from base 1. The germline ends are 11 bases apart after V is trimmed by 8 bases and J by 0 bases. Looking up the germline V gene yields CDR1 ENHRY and CDR2 SYGVKD. This entry is derived from a study of blood T cell repertoires in COVID-19 (dated by TCRdb to the early 2020s). A note on the overall study: Samples from collaborators originated in the United States, Italy and Spain and spanned both the acute and convalescent phases of COVID-19. The prospective study material was composed of cDNA or gDNA derived from T cells, B-cell-depleted T cells, or PBMCs. Subjects who had been exposed to COVID-19, were actively infected with it, or had recovered from it provided the deeply sampled blood TCRbeta repertoires that made up the dataset. Nearly every sample came with metadata listing a de-identified subject ID, COVID-19 status, age in years and sex. The samples were drawn from the first 160 participants of the ongoing ImmuneRACE study and from 1,254 subjects provided by 6 global collaborators. The repertoires were released in a freely available public database meant as a resource for research on the immune response to SARS-CoV-2. Where available, HLA class I and class II types were obtained from metadata supplied by the sample provider rather than from assay-based typing. Overall study results and their limits: The amount of clinical and demographic metadata varied by source and participant and was provided uncurated.

TCRbeta CDR3 regions were amplified from genomic DNA using the immunoSEQ Assay, a bias-controlled multiplex PCR. The study's own analysis went as follows. The number of nucleated cells in each sample was estimated from the amplification of reference gene primers within the assay. To quantify the absolute abundance of each unique TCRbeta CDR3 rearrangement, sequence reads were collapsed and filtered. For each sample, productive Simpson clonality was calculated as the square root of Simpson's diversity index across productive rearrangements. This immuneACCESS table, as held by TCRdb, lists in-frame sequences with V and J called but not all clones. Of the missing ones, under half trace to an unresolved V gene in checked studies; the others have no known cause. The V and J calls and the clone size are those of that table, but D and trimming were determined from the DNA. The table for this sample lists about 180,000 clones; 82% of them were counted only once. The ten largest make up about 8.4% of the sample.

Whole blood was collected in K2EDTA tubes by collaborating institutions according to the institutions' own protocols. For TCRbeta analysis, collaborator samples were shipped as frozen whole blood, as isolated PBMCs, or as DNA extracted from either sample type. The sequence is built from TRBV10-3 and TRBJ1-6; the D gene is perhaps TRBD1, on 6 matching bases. The clonotype originates from a woman aged 70-85 years with acute or convalescent COVID-19. The sequenced sample was peripheral blood. The nucleotide sequence reads as follows: TGTGCCATCCGTGGGGACATCTCCTATAATTCACCCCTCCACTTT. Its protein is CAIRGDISYNSPLHF.